The 16 T cell receptor beta chains in this list originate from one sample, sequenced in a study of OX40 agonist ivuxolimab in advanced cancers. Clones were sequenced by immunoSEQ multiplex PCR, and TCRdb holds only the in-frame ones, with some missing. The sample holds about 53,000 clones; roughly 83% are singletons and the top ten take 4.6%. The sample consisted of CD4+ or CD8+ T cells sorted from blood, taken in a trial of the OX40 agonist ivuxolimab. Receptors originate from an adult with an advanced solid tumor such as melanoma, head and neck, liver or kidney cancer.

V gene TRBV19 combines with J gene TRBJ1-1, with TRBD1 matching over 7 bases. From germline, CDR1 is LNHDA and CDR2 SQIVND (reference sequence). The CDR3 length is 15 residues. J gave up 4 bases and V 3 bases, and 8 bases lay outside the gene matches. Here the CDR3 DNA reads TGTGCCAGTAGTATCCGACAGGGTGGGGGCACTGAAGCTTTCTTT. This gives the protein CASSIRQGGGTEAFF.

The CDR3 loop is CAISETDPSQPQHF. DNA for the CDR3: TGTGCCATCAGTGAGACGGATCCTAGTCAGCCCCAGCATTTT. The chain has TRBV10-3 and TRBJ1-5; D is undetermined. The V and J ends lost 2 bases and 6 bases respectively, with 11 bases between them. Germline V lookup: CDR1 ENHRY, CDR2 SYGVKD. The CDR3 contains 14 residues.

CDR3 nucleotide sequence: TGTGCCAGCAGCTTCAACGGTGGGGAGCTGTTTTTT. Translation gives CASSFNGGELFF. This chain uses TRBV11-2 with TRBJ2-2; D not resolved. Deletions cut 3 bases from V and 8 bases from J, with 7 bases between. CDR3 size: 12 residues. From germline, CDR1 is SGHAT and CDR2 FQNNGV.

This clone was seen more than once but under ten times. The chain uses TRBV7-3 and TRBJ1-1, with TRBD1 as a possible D gene (5 bases). Trimming took off 3 bases at V and 0 bases at J, with 8 bases between the two ends. In germline, CDR1 is SGHTA, CDR2 FQGTGA. This CDR3 contains 14 residues. In nucleotides, the CDR3 is TGTGCCAGCAGCTTCGGGACCATGAACACTGAAGCTTTCTTT. Translating gives CASSFGTMNTEAFF.

This chain connects TRBV6-6 to TRBJ2-1; TRBD2 might be the D (6 bases). The CDR3 contains 12 residues. The V gene lost 10 bases and the J gene lost 0 bases, with 7 bases spanning the gap. The germline gives CDR1 MNHNY, CDR2 SVGAGI (reference sequence). The CDR3 loop is CATGLSYNEQFF. CDR3 in DNA: TGTGCCACGGGACTCTCCTACAATGAGCAGTTCTTC.

For this clone: Other DNA sequences in the same sample also yield this CDR3. This sequence joins TRBV19 and TRBJ1-1; D gene unclear. CDR3 length equals 13 residues. Deletions cut 8 bases from V and 0 bases from J, with 10 bases between. From germline, CDR1 is LNHDA and CDR2 SQIVND (reference sequence). The CDR3 spells CASAKEMNTEAFF. As DNA, the CDR3 is TGTGCCAGTGCCAAGGAAATGAACACTGAAGCTTTCTTT.

This chain joins TRBV18 and TRBJ1-2; 10 nucleotides match TRBD1. J gave up 4 bases and V 3 bases, and 8 bases lay outside the gene matches. The CDR3 runs 16 residues. The germline V gene has CDR1 KGHSH and CDR2 LQKENI. The DNA for the CDR3 is TGTGCCAGCTCACCGAACCGGGACAGGGGTACCTATGGCTACACCTTC. This encodes CASSPNRDRGTYGYTF.

The chain recombines TRBV5-6 with TRBJ2-1, with TRBD2 matching 9 bases. Per germline, CDR1 SGHDT and CDR2 YYEEEE. With V trimmed by 2 bases and J by 8 bases, 5 bases remained unmatched. This CDR3 region has 14 residues. For the CDR3, the DNA is TGTGCCAGCAGCTTTTTTAGCGGGAGTGATGAGCAGTTCTTC. It codes for CASSFFSGSDEQFF.

J is TRBJ2-1 and V is TRBV4-2, with 13 positions matching TRBD2. This CDR3 spans 20 amino acids. J was trimmed by 8 bases and V by 1 base; bases with no gene match: 17. Germline CDR1 reads LGHNA; CDR2 reads YNFKEQ. The CDR3 reads CASSQAPVTSGRTQGDEQFF. The CDR3 bases are TGTGCCAGCAGCCAAGCCCCTGTGACTAGCGGGAGGACCCAGGGGGATGAGCAGTTCTTC.

This clone turned up a few times. The chain has TRBV6-5 and TRBJ1-2; 7 positions match TRBD1. After removal of 10 bases from V and 5 bases from J, the junction contained 10 bases not matched to a gene. CDR3 length: 13 amino acids. CDR1 and CDR2 from the germline V gene are MNHEY and SVGAGI. The CDR3 region has the DNA TGTGCCACCAGGGGGACGGCTGGGTATGGCTACACCTTC. This gives the protein CATRGTAGYGYTF.

The chain joins TRBV19 to TRBJ1-2; no definite D call. The V end was cut by 7 bases, the J end by 4 bases, with 16 bases between. The CDR3 length is 14 residues. Germline V lookup: CDR1 LNHDA, CDR2 SQIVND (reference sequence). This CDR3 is CASTPSPNGYGYTF. The CDR3 DNA follows: TGTGCCAGTACCCCCTCTCCCAATGGCTATGGCTACACCTTC.

The V gene is TRBV11-2, the J gene TRBJ1-1; possibly TRBD1 for D (5 bases). Germline lookup yields CDR1 SGHAT and CDR2 FQNNGV. V gave up 1 base and J gave up 4 bases, with 10 bases separating them. This CDR3 has 14 amino acids. Written as DNA, the CDR3 is TGTGCCAGCAGCTTAGCGGGGGGTAGCACTGAAGCTTTCTTT. Translating it yields CASSLAGGSTEAFF.

The rearrangement joins TRBV10-1 to TRBJ2-3; TRBD1 is a possible D gene (5 bases). Germline V gives CDR1 WNHNN, CDR2 SYGVQD (reference sequence). The CDR3 extends over 15 amino acids. Trimming left V 6 bases short and J 4 bases short, with 17 bases between. The CDR3 DNA follows: TGCGCCAGCAGCCTCAGGGCTCTGGGGTCAGATACGCAGTATTTT. Its translation is CASSLRALGSDTQYF.

The sample holds one count of this clone. The chain combines TRBV7-9 with TRBJ2-3; either TRBD1 or TRBD2 may fit D (5 bases each). V lost 5 bases and J 0 bases, leaving 12 bases between the germline ends. The length of the CDR3 is 15 residues. From germline, CDR1 is SEHNR and CDR2 FQNEAQ (reference sequence). The CDR3: CASSLLGESTDTQYF. The CDR3 DNA follows: TGTGCCAGCAGCCTATTGGGGGAGAGCACAGATACGCAGTATTTT. Full variable domain (remainder filled in from reference TRBV7-9 and TRBJ2-3): DTGVSQNPRHKITKRGQNVTFRCDPISEHNRLYWYRQTLGQGPEFLTYFQNEAQLEKSRLLSDRFSAERPKGSFSTLEIQRTEQGDSAMYLCASSLLGESTDTQYFGPGTRLTVL.

The rearrangement uses TRBV11-3 and TRBJ2-7; TRBD1 matches at 9 bases. Germline assignment: CDR1 SGHNT and CDR2 YENEEA. This CDR3 is built from 14 residues. V was pared by 1 base and J by 4 bases, with 2 bases of the junction left unmatched. DNA for the CDR3: TGTGCCAGCAGCTTAGTACAGGGGGCTTACGAGCAGTACTTC. Translation: CASSLVQGAYEQYF.

The chain recombines TRBV27 with TRBJ1-2, with no clear D. Germline assignment: CDR1 MNHEY and CDR2 SMNVEV (reference sequence). There are 14 residues in the CDR3. Trimming stripped 0 bases from V and 6 bases from J, with 11 bases between. In nucleotides, the CDR3 is TGTGCCAGCAGTTTATCGTACGGGGTTGATGGCTACACCTTC. This gives the protein CASSLSYGVDGYTF.